This TCR beta chain derives from a study of shared clonotypes between healthy human individuals. Study outcomes and limitations: Sampling involved blood alone; tissue repertoires likely differ. The four-donor shared clonotypes exceeded non-shared clonotypes in generation probability, with non-shared ones scoring lower. Memory subsets generally showed lower estimated richness than naive subsets.

The data were produced by immunoSEQ multiplex PCR, yet TCRdb's version contains in-frame clones alone and is incomplete. The repertoire holds hundreds of thousands of clones, roughly 96% seen once, with 0.11% in the top ten. Naive CD8 populations comprised CD45RO-negative cells positively selected for CCR7, excluding terminally differentiated effector memory CD45RA+ cells. About this clone itself: Its antigen is currently unknown. Compared with germline, one end of the junction differs, possibly owing to a read error. This specimen includes other DNA sequences encoding the same CDR3.

The CDR3 extends over 13 amino acids. Per the germline V gene, CDR1 is SGHTA and CDR2 is FQGNSA. V gene TRBV7-2 combines with J gene TRBJ2-3; possible D gene TRBD1, 5 bases. This sequence originates from a woman in her 30s in good health. The sequenced material came from naive CD8+ T cells sorted from blood. This CDR3 is CASSLGGTDTQYF. CDR3 DNA sequence: TGTGCCAGCAGCTTAGGGGGCACCGATACGCAGTATTTT.